This record covers a single TCR beta chain. Reverse transcription of about 0.5 to 1 ug RNA used random hexamers. TCR beta CDR3 was amplified by immunoSEQ multiplex PCR. This amplification extended across 54 Vbeta and 13 Jbeta segments. TCRdb reprocessed the immunoSEQ multiplex PCR reads via MiXCR and lists one record per CDR3 protein. The sample lists around 190,000 distinct CDR3 sequences, over 85% seen once, with 0.1% in the top ten. The CDR3 is 14 amino acids. Germline lookup yields CDR1 DFQATT and CDR2 SNEGSKA (reference sequence). J was trimmed by 3 bases and V by 6 bases; bases with no gene match: 3. This sample was included in a study of CD8 T cells in Susac syndrome. From blood CD8+ and CD4+ T cells, TCR beta sequences were generated. It was healthy donors who served as the controls, matched for age and sex. The CD8+ and CD4+ T cells were isolated magnetically using a negative isolation approach, whereas the TEMRA cells were enriched by FACS.

The source of this sequence is a human donor in good health. Specimen: CD4+ T cells from PBMCs. This rearrangement joins TRBV20-1 to TRBJ2-1, with TRBD2 matching over 12 bases. The CDR3 protein is CSAQTSGSYNEQFF. CDR3 nucleotide sequence: TGCAGTGCCCAGACTAGCGGGAGCTACAATGAGCAGTTCTTC.